Listed below are T cell receptor beta chains from one sample, sequenced in a study of cytomegalovirus exposure and HLA in healthy donors. Clones were sequenced by immunoSEQ multiplex PCR, and TCRdb holds only the in-frame ones, with some missing. The sample has about 85,000 clones, approximately 80% seen once. The sample was PBMCs. The receptors originated from a woman aged 45-59 years in good health and CMV-seropositive. The CDR3 runs from the conserved cysteine through the conserved F or W. D genes are given only for firm matches. The size field is filled for only some rows; it gives once, few, many or a size class.

v_gene,j_gene,d_gene,abundance,len,CDR3nt,CDR3aa
TRBV6-1,TRBJ1-1,-,-,14,TGTGCCAGCAGTGAAGCGCAGGTGAACACTGAAGCTTTCTTT,CASSEAQVNTEAFF
TRBV29-1,TRBJ1-1,TRBD1,-,15,TGCAGCGTTGAAGGGGACAGGACTTCGAACACTGAAGCTTTCTTT,CSVEGDRTSNTEAFF
TRBV30,TRBJ1-2,TRBD1,-,15,TGTGCCTGGAGTGTGTCGGACAGGGGCTACTATGGCTACACCTTC,CAWSVSDRGYYGYTF
TRBV5-1,TRBJ1-4,TRBD1,-,15,TGCGCCAGCAGTGAGATGACAGGGGCTAATGAAAAACTGTTTTTT,CASSEMTGANEKLFF
TRBV18,TRBJ1-1,TRBD1,-,15,TGTGCCAGCTCACCCTGGGACAGGGAGAACACTGAAGCTTTCTTT,CASSPWDRENTEAFF
TRBV7-9,TRBJ1-2,TRBD1,-,15,TGTGCCAGCGGGGACAGGGATCATCTTCGCTATGGCTACACCTTC,CASGDRDHLRYGYTF
TRBV4-2,TRBJ1-2,-,-,14,TGTGCCAGCAGCCAAGGGCGGATTAACTATGGCTACACCTTC,CASSQGRINYGYTF
TRBV2,TRBJ2-2,TRBD2,-,18,TGTGCCAGCTTAAGAGGACTAGCGGGGGGGAGGAGAGACGGGGAGCTGTTTTTT,CASLRGLAGGRRDGELFF
TRBV7-6,TRBJ2-1,TRBD2,-,18,TGTGCCAGCAGCTTAGGGGGTCTAGCGGAGAGCTCCTACAATGAGCAGTTCTTC,CASSLGGLAESSYNEQFF
TRBV21-1,TRBJ1-1,-,-,13,TGTGCCAGCAGCAGCGGGGGGAACACTGAAGCTTTCTTT,CASSSGGNTEAFF
TRBV5-4,TRBJ1-1,-,-,15,TGTGCCAGCAGCGCGGGCCCCGCCGGGGACACTGAAGCTTTCTTT,CASSAGPAGDTEAFF
TRBV29-1,TRBJ1-2,-,-,13,TGCAGCGTTGTTGTTGGGGGCGGCTATGGCTACACCTTC,CSVVVGGGYGYTF
TRBV10-3,TRBJ1-5,-,-,14,TGTGCCATCAGTGAAGGGGTTGGAAATCAGCCCCAGCATTTT,CAISEGVGNQPQHF
TRBV19,TRBJ2-7,TRBD2,-,14,TGTGCCAGTAGTATTACGGGGGGGCGCTACGAGCAGTACTTC,CASSITGGRYEQYF
TRBV2,TRBJ1-6,-,-,16,TGTGCCAGCATGAAGAGCCGGGAAGACTGGGTTTCACCCCTCCACTTT,CASMKSREDWVSPLHF
TRBV25-1,TRBJ1-3,TRBD1,-,14,TGTGCCAGCAGGACAGGGGGGTCTGGAAACACCATATATTTT,CASRTGGSGNTIYF
TRBV5-1,TRBJ1-2,TRBD1,-,14,TGCGCCAGCAGCTTGGGACAGGGGGCCTATGGCTACACCTTC,CASSLGQGAYGYTF
TRBV10-3,TRBJ1-1,-,few,13,TGTGCCATCAGATTAGGAGGAGACACTGAAGCTTTCTTT,CAIRLGGDTEAFF
TRBV11-3,TRBJ2-1,TRBD2,-,16,TGTGCCAGCAGCTTAGTCAAGCGGGGGCATAGGAATGAGCAGTTCTTC,CASSLVKRGHRNEQFF
TRBV4-1,TRBJ2-3,-,-,11,TGCGCCAGCAGTTTCCGGGGTACGCAGTATTTT,CASSFRGTQYF
TRBV6-1,TRBJ1-2,-,-,12,TGTGCCAGCAGACAGGGTTCGGGGGGCTACACCTTC,CASRQGSGGYTF
TRBV5-4,TRBJ2-1,TRBD2,-,14,TGTGCCAGCAGCACGGGACTAGCGGGAGTTTATGAGTTCTTC,CASSTGLAGVYEFF
TRBV6-1,TRBJ1-1,TRBD1,-,15,TGTGCCAGCAGTGTGGACAGGGTAATGAACACTGAAGCTTTCTTT,CASSVDRVMNTEAFF
TRBV6-1,TRBJ1-5,TRBD1,few,14,TGTGCCAGCAGTGATATAGGGGACAGTCAGCCCCAGCATTTT,CASSDIGDSQPQHF
TRBV7-9,TRBJ1-3,-,-,14,TGTGCCAGCAGCTACACGGCAGGCGGAAACACCATATATTTT,CASSYTAGGNTIYF
TRBV13,TRBJ2-7,-,-,14,TGTGCCAGCAGCACCCGGGACATGCCCTACGAGCAGTACTTC,CASSTRDMPYEQYF
TRBV5-1,TRBJ1-4,-,-,16,TGCGCCAGCAGCCCAGTCGATTCCAGGGGACATGAAAAACTGTTTTTT,CASSPVDSRGHEKLFF
TRBV6-1,TRBJ1-1,-,-,13,TGTGCCAGCAGTGAACACAACCGCCTTGAAGTTTTCTTT,CASSEHNRLEVFF
TRBV4-2,TRBJ2-2,-,-,18,TGTGCCAGCAGCCAATACAAAACAGGGAGCTGGTACACCGGGGAGCTGTTTTTT,CASSQYKTGSWYTGELFF
TRBV2,TRBJ1-6,-,-,13,TGTGCCAGCAGTGCGCAGGAAAATTCACCCCTCCACTTT,CASSAQENSPLHF
TRBV9,TRBJ2-5,TRBD2,-,12,TGTGCCAGCAGTCTAGCGGGTGAGACCCAGTACTTC,CASSLAGETQYF